The rows below give T cell receptor beta chains drawn from one sample of a study of cytomegalovirus exposure and HLA in healthy donors. This table comes from immunoSEQ multiplex PCR, and its TCRdb copy is limited to in-frame clones, with some not included. Here the sample spans under 200,000 clones, roughly four fifths being singletons. The sample comprised PBMCs. The receptor source for this set is a man between 40 and 49 years old in good health and CMV-seronegative. The CDR3 runs from the conserved cysteine through the conserved F or W. D genes are given only for firm matches. Clone size is shown for a subset of rows, as once, few, many or a class of expanded clone.

TGTGCCAGTAGACAGACCTCTGGAAACACCATATATTTT CASRQTSGNTIYF TRBV7-6 - TRBJ1-3 -
TGTGCCTGGAGTGGCCTAAGCGGGGTTGAGCAGTACTTC CAWSGLSGVEQYF TRBV30 once TRBJ2-7 TRBD2
TGTGCCAGCAGTGTTGGGACTAGCACCTACGAGCAGTACTTC CASSVGTSTYEQYF TRBV6-1 - TRBJ2-7 TRBD2
TGTGCCAGCAGCGAACAGGGATCCACCGGGGAGCTGTTTTTT CASSEQGSTGELFF TRBV9 - TRBJ2-2 -
TGTGCCAGCAGCTTATTACAGTCCTACGAGCAGTACTTC CASSLLQSYEQYF TRBV7-9 few TRBJ2-7 -
TGCGCCAGCAGCTTCACCCGGGCGACTAGCGGGGGCCGGGAGCAGTTCTTC CASSFTRATSGGREQFF TRBV5-1 - TRBJ2-1 TRBD2
TGTGCCATCAGTGACGGACAGGGCCTCTTGGAGCCCCAGCATTTT CAISDGQGLLEPQHF TRBV10-3 - TRBJ1-5 TRBD1
TGTGCCAGCACCAGACGACTAGCGCGCTACGAGCAGTACTTC CASTRRLARYEQYF TRBV2 once TRBJ2-7 TRBD2
TGTGCCAGCAGCTTACAGGGGGGAAGCAATCAGCCCCAGCATTTT CASSLQGGSNQPQHF TRBV5-5 - TRBJ1-5 TRBD1
TGTGCCAGCAGTTACAACAAAAACTATGGCTACACCTTC CASSYNKNYGYTF TRBV6-5 - TRBJ1-2 -
TGTGCCACCAGCAGGGTGGGGCGGAATGAGCAGTTCTTC CATSRVGRNEQFF TRBV15 - TRBJ2-1 -
TGTGCCAGCGGCCCCGGGACACCCTACCCATACGAGCAGTACTTC CASGPGTPYPYEQYF TRBV2 - TRBJ2-7 -
TGTGCCAGCAGCCCACAGAGAGAATACGAGCAGTACTTC CASSPQREYEQYF TRBV2 - TRBJ2-7 -
TGCGCCAGCAGTGCGTGCGAGCAGTACTTC CASSACEQYF TRBV10-1 few TRBJ2-7 -
TGTGCCAGTAGTATCCCAACTAGCGGGGGGGCAGATACGCAGTATTTT CASSIPTSGGADTQYF TRBV19 - TRBJ2-3 TRBD2
TGTGCCAGCAGACGACGGGGGGGACCATACAATGAGCAGTTCTTC CASRRRGGPYNEQFF TRBV5-6 - TRBJ2-1 TRBD2
TGTGCCAGCAGCTTGTATTATGGGAGTGGAAATTCACCCCTCCACTTT CASSLYYGSGNSPLHF TRBV5-6 - TRBJ1-6 -
TGTGCCAGCAGTCCTTCAGGCTTCTCTGGGGCCAACGTCCTGACTTTC CASSPSGFSGANVLTF TRBV7-3 - TRBJ2-6 -
TGTGCCAGTATCTCAGGGGCCCCTATTGAAGCTTTCTTT CASISGAPIEAFF TRBV2 - TRBJ1-1 -
TGTGCCAGCAGTTCCGGACTAGCGGGGGCTCAGCAGTTCTTC CASSSGLAGAQQFF TRBV6-4 few TRBJ2-1 TRBD2
TGTGCCAGCAGCTTTAGCGGGGGGCGGGGCATAAATACGCAGTATTTT CASSFSGGRGINTQYF TRBV7-2 - TRBJ2-3 TRBD2
TGCGCCAGCAGCCTCGGGACAGTCGGACCATATGGCTACACCTTC CASSLGTVGPYGYTF TRBV5-1 - TRBJ1-2 TRBD1
TGTGCCAGCAGCCAAGATCAACAGCACACAGATACGCAGTATTTT CASSQDQQHTDTQYF TRBV4-2 - TRBJ2-3 -
TGTGCCAGCAGTGGCCTAGCGGGGGGACTGGGCACAGATACGCAGTATTTT CASSGLAGGLGTDTQYF TRBV6-1 - TRBJ2-3 TRBD2
TGCAGCGTTGTGGGCCAGGGAATCTACGAGCAGTACTTC CSVVGQGIYEQYF TRBV29-1 - TRBJ2-7 -